This T cell receptor (beta chain) was identified during a study of B cell selection in AIRE deficiency. Study-wide findings and caveats: Patient Tconv and Treg cells showed healthy-like TCRBV usage, CDR3 length, diversity. Of 3657 shared Treg TCRbeta sequences, over 25% were healthy-only, approximately 10% patient-only.

Only in-frame clones appear in the TCRdb table, and some are missing; sequencing was by immunoSEQ multiplex PCR. The top ten hold roughly 1.5% of the sample, which has fewer than 25,000 clones, around 90% seen once. Turning to this clone: Its antigen remains unidentified.

Sorted regulatory T cells were CD4-positive, CD25-high and CD127-low or negative. Control samples were from healthy, unrelated donors. The receptor comes from a human donor in good health. Sequences were obtained from CD4+CD25+ Tregs sorted from PBMCs.

The chain's CDR3 is CASSLVLGELFF. The DNA of the CDR3 is TGTGCCAGCAGCTTAGTACTCGGGGAGCTGTTTTTT. The gene calls are TRBV11-1 and TRBJ2-2; D remains ambiguous. V was clipped by 1 base and J by 7 bases, with 4 bases between them. The CDR3 runs 12 residues. Germline V gene sequence: CDR1 SGHAT, CDR2 FQDESV (reference sequence).